One and the same sample provided the 14 T cell receptor beta chains below, sequenced in a study of blood T cells in healthy people across ages. Next came a second PCR, run for about 7 to 12 cycles, which used a sample-barcoded 5' primer along with a J-beta primer mix. TCRdb re-analysed the 5' RACE reads in MiXCR, keeping a single row per CDR3 protein. Among around 970,000 distinct CDR3 sequences listed, roughly half were seen once. The sample was blood. Receptors originate from a woman aged 60 to 75 in good health.

The rearrangement uses TRBV20-1 and TRBJ2-5; the match to TRBD2 covers 12 bases. Germline V gene data show CDR1 as DFQATT and CDR2 as SNEGSKA (reference sequence). V trimming: 3 bases; J trimming: 1 base; junction bases outside the gene matches: 6. CDR3 size: 16 residues. The CDR3 protein is CSASFPSGRVQETQYF. CDR3 in DNA: TGCAGTGCTAGCTTCCCTAGCGGGAGGGTCCAAGAGACCCAGTACTTC.

This clonotype was picked up a small number of times. This chain links TRBV5-5 with TRBJ2-1; TRBD1 agrees at 8 bases. With V trimmed by 2 bases and J by 6 bases, 13 bases remained unmatched. The CDR3 is made up of 17 amino acids. Germline V gives CDR1 SGHKS, CDR2 YYEKEE (reference sequence). CDR3 protein: CASSFRQGIVARNEQFF. The CDR3 DNA reads TGTGCCAGCAGCTTCCGACAGGGGATTGTGGCGCGCAATGAGCAGTTCTTC.

A single count supports this clonotype. The chain is built from TRBV15 and TRBJ2-1; 11 positions agree with TRBD2. V lost 3 bases to trimming and J lost 6 bases; unmatched junction nucleotides: 7. Germline V gene lookup returns CDR1 LNHNV and CDR2 YYDKDF (reference sequence). The length of the CDR3 is 16 residues. For the CDR3, the DNA is TGTGCCACCAGCAGTCAACTAGCGGGAGCTGGCAATGAGCAGTTCTTC. It is translated as CATSSQLAGAGNEQFF. The full variable domain, in which reference TRBV15 and TRBJ2-1 provide the parts outside the CDR3, is DAMVIQNPRYQVTQFGKPVTLSCSQTLNHNVMYWYQQKSSQAPKLLFHYYDKDFNNEADTPDNFQSRRPNTSFCFLDIRSPGLGDTAMYLCATSSQLAGAGNEQFFGPGTRLTVL.

The chain combines TRBV10-2 with TRBJ2-1; 7 bases align to TRBD1. Germline V gene sequence: CDR1 WSHSY, CDR2 SAAADI. The CDR3 has 16 residues. With V trimmed by 6 bases and J by 2 bases, 10 bases remained unmatched. CDR3 in DNA: TGCGCCAGCAGCAATGACAGGGTATTAGCCTACAATGAGCAGTTCTTC. This gives the protein CASSNDRVLAYNEQFF.

This CDR3 reads CASSLEGYGGWGFQETQYF. The CDR3, as DNA: TGTGCCAGCAGCTTAGAGGGATATGGGGGGTGGGGGTTCCAAGAGACCCAGTACTTC. The V gene is TRBV7-2, the J gene TRBJ2-5, with D perhaps TRBD2 (6 bases). V was trimmed by 1 base and J by 1 base, leaving 22 bases between them. CDR1 and CDR2 from the germline V gene are SGHTA and FQGNSA. The CDR3 sequence is 19 residues long.

The gene calls are TRBV20-1 and TRBJ2-3; 9 nucleotides agree with TRBD2. The germline CDR1 and CDR2 sequences are DFQATT and SNEGSKA (reference sequence). The CDR3 consists of 18 residues. J gave up 2 bases and V 5 bases, and 17 bases lay outside the gene matches. The CDR3 is CSAAPGLGGRGLTDTQYF. CDR3 coding DNA: TGCAGTGCTGCGCCTGGGCTAGGCGGGAGGGGGCTCACAGATACGCAGTATTTT.

This rearrangement joins TRBV6-2 or TRBV6-3 to TRBJ1-1; a weak D match, TRBD1 (5 bases). CDR1 and CDR2 (germline): MNHEY, SVGEGT. The CDR3 is 12 residues long. V gave up 7 bases and J gave up 1 base, with 7 bases separating them. In DNA form, the CDR3 reads TGTGCCAGCAAGACAGAGAACACTGAAGCTTTCTTT. This encodes CASKTENTEAFF.

The gene calls are TRBV7-2 and TRBJ2-3, with 14 bases fitting TRBD2. The CDR3 extends over 18 amino acids. J was trimmed by 4 bases and V by 6 bases; bases with no gene match: 12. Germline V CDR1 and CDR2: SGHTA, FQGNSA. CDR3 sequence reads: CASSYRGTSGSYPDTQYF. The CDR3, as DNA: TGTGCCAGCAGTTACCGCGGGACTAGCGGGAGTTACCCAGATACGCAGTATTTT.

This clonotype has just a few counts. The J gene is TRBJ1-4, the V gene TRBV29-1; D remains unclear. This CDR3 is 11 amino acids long. Germline lookup yields CDR1 SQVTM and CDR2 ANQGSEA. Deletions cut 0 bases from V and 7 bases from J, with 3 bases between. CDR3 bases: TGCAGCGTTGAAGACATTGAAAAACTGTTTTTT. It yields the protein CSVEDIEKLFF.

This chain links TRBV12-3 or TRBV12-4 with TRBJ2-7; TRBD1 or TRBD2 may be the D gene (5 bases each). Trimming took off 5 bases at V and 7 bases at J, with 21 bases between the two ends. This CDR3 is built from 15 residues. The CDR3 nucleotides read TGTGCCAGCAGTCCTTCTGGGAGCCCAAGGGGAGAGCAGTACTTC. This sequence encodes CASSPSGSPRGEQYF.

This clonotype was counted once. The chain uses TRBV20-1 and TRBJ2-7; D is uncertain. The CDR3 sequence is 14 residues long. Trimming removed 5 bases at V and 2 bases at J, with 16 bases between. CDR1 is DFQATT, CDR2 SNEGSKA, per germline (reference sequence). CDR3 amino acids: CSAPRSLGPYEQYF. The DNA of the CDR3 is TGCAGTGCTCCAAGATCGTTGGGTCCCTACGAGCAGTACTTC.

The chain uses TRBV9 and TRBJ2-1; perhaps TRBD2 as D (6 bases). The CDR3 consists of 15 residues. V lost 4 bases and J lost 5, with 16 bases in between. Germline assignment: CDR1 SGDLS and CDR2 YYNGEE. CDR3 region: CASSIGTVQNNEQFF. Here the CDR3 DNA reads TGTGCCAGCAGCATCGGGACTGTACAAAACAATGAGCAGTTCTTC.

The chain joins TRBV19 to TRBJ2-1; D unresolved. CDR1 and CDR2 from the germline V gene are LNHDA and SQIVND (reference sequence). The CDR3 contains 13 residues. Trimming took off 3 bases at V and 6 bases at J, with 9 bases between the two ends. Here the CDR3 reads CASSMVSLNEQFF. Here the CDR3 DNA reads TGTGCCAGTAGTATGGTTAGCCTCAATGAGCAGTTCTTC.

This clonotype was detected only once. The genes are TRBV4-3 and TRBJ2-4; the D gene is possibly TRBD1 (5 bases). Per the germline V gene, CDR1 is LGHNA and CDR2 is YSLEER. This CDR3 comprises 16 residues. V lost 1 base and J lost 0, with 10 bases in between. The CDR3 here is CASSQGQSLAKNIQYF. In nucleotides, the CDR3 is TGCGCCAGCAGCCAAGGACAGAGCCTAGCCAAAAACATTCAGTACTTC.